One sample yielded the 14 T cell receptor beta chains listed below, sequenced in a study of human thymus T cells. Data came from immunoSEQ multiplex PCR; TCRdb stores just in-frame clones and leaves some out. There are around 45,000 clones in the sample; over 90% occur only once, and over 0.15% lies in the top ten. Specimen: blood. The source is a girl in the first two years of life with a congenital heart defect but otherwise immunologically healthy.

The rearrangement uses TRBV21-1 and TRBJ1-1. TRBV21-1 is tagged as a pseudogene. CDR3 length: 15 residues. CDR3 in amino acids: CASSKRIGGNTEAFF. The DNA of the CDR3 is TGTGCCAGCAGCAAGAGGATTGGGGGGAACACTGAAGCTTTCTTT.

The chain couples TRBV5-4 to TRBJ1-2; 7 bases line up with TRBD1. CDR1 is SGHNT, CDR2 YYREEE, per germline (reference sequence). This CDR3 has 13 amino acids. Trimming removed 0 bases from V and 6 bases from J; junction bases left unmatched: 2. The CDR3 sequence: CASSLVTGNGYTF. As DNA, the CDR3 is TGTGCCAGCAGCTTGGTGACAGGGAATGGCTACACCTTC.

The chain has TRBV28 and TRBJ1-2; D remains ambiguous. This CDR3 comprises 19 residues. CDR1 MDHEN and CDR2 SYDVKM come from the germline V gene. V was shortened by 4 bases and J by 3 bases, with 27 bases between the two germline ends. The CDR3 is CASSSGGGKRRYPHYGYTF. The DNA of the CDR3 is TGTGCCAGCAGTTCAGGCGGAGGGAAGCGTCGGTACCCCCACTATGGCTACACCTTC.

The V gene is TRBV10-3, the J gene TRBJ2-2; 7 bases match TRBD1. CDR3 length equals 14 residues. The junction had 2 bases not matched to a gene; V was cut back by 4 bases and J by 3 bases. CDR1 is ENHRY, CDR2 SYGVKD, per germline. The CDR3 coding sequence is TGTGCCATCAGTGGGGACAGAGACACCGGGGAGCTGTTTTTT. Amino acids: CAISGDRDTGELFF.

This chain uses TRBV6-1 with TRBJ1-5; 8 bases align to TRBD1. V lost 4 bases, J lost 6 bases, and 2 bases stayed unmatched. The germline CDR1 and CDR2 sequences are MNHNS and SASEGT. This CDR3 comprises 13 residues. As DNA, the CDR3 is TGTGCCAGCAGTGTCGACAGGGGTCAGCCCCAGCATTTT. Amino acid sequence: CASSVDRGQPQHF.

This clone appeared once. Here the CDR3 DNA reads TGCGCCAGCAGCTTGTGGGGTCGACAATCTGGGGCCAACGTCCTGACTTTC. It translates to CASSLWGRQSGANVLTF. The chain recombines TRBV5-1 with TRBJ2-6; D ambiguous. The length of the CDR3 is 17 residues. CDR1 is SGHRS and CDR2 is YFSETQ in the germline V gene. V shed 1 base and J shed 1 base, with 12 bases lying between them.

This sequence joins TRBV28 and TRBJ2-6, with D unclear. The germline CDR1 and CDR2 sequences are MDHEN and SYDVKM. There are 12 residues in the CDR3. Trimming shortened V by 3 bases and J by 5 bases, and 2 bases separated the two germline ends. The CDR3 loop is CASSFRANVLTF. CDR3 in DNA: TGTGCCAGCAGTTTCAGGGCCAACGTCCTGACTTTC. The variable domain in full, completed from reference TRBV28 and TRBJ2-6, reads DVKVTQSSRYLVKRTGEKVFLECVQDMDHENMFWYRQDPGLGLRLIYFSYDVKMKEKGDIPEGYSVSREKKERFSLILESASTNQTSMYLCASSFRANVLTFGAGSRLTVL.

The chain couples TRBV6-1 to TRBJ2-3, with D perhaps matching TRBD2 (5 bases). V dropped 1 base and J dropped 7 bases, with 9 bases sitting between them. Germline V CDR1 and CDR2: MNHNS, SASEGT. The CDR3 consists of 13 residues. This CDR3 reads CASSEVSGHTQYF. The CDR3 DNA sequence: TGTGCCAGCAGTGAAGTAAGCGGACATACGCAGTATTTT.

This sequence joins TRBV2 and TRBJ1-1; D is uncertain. The ends were cut back, 8 bases at V and 3 bases at J, with 4 bases in the middle. Germline lookup yields CDR1 SNHLY and CDR2 FYNNEI. This CDR3 spans 10 amino acids. The CDR3 is CASWDTEAFF. The CDR3 DNA reads TGTGCCAGCTGGGACACTGAAGCTTTCTTT.

This CDR3 is CAWRPQGFSNQPQHF. The DNA for the CDR3 is TGTGCCTGGAGACCACAGGGTTTTAGCAATCAGCCCCAGCATTTT. The rearrangement links TRBV30 to TRBJ1-5; weak D call: TRBD1 (6 bases). Deletions cut 3 bases from V and 0 bases from J, with 12 bases between. This CDR3 has 15 residues. The V gene's germline CDR1 is GTSNPN and CDR2 SVGIG (reference sequence).

The chain couples TRBV25-1 to TRBJ2-4; D remains unclear. Trimming removed 8 bases at V and 12 bases at J, with 17 bases between. Looked up from germline, CDR1 is MGHDK and CDR2 is SYGVNS. This CDR3 is built from 12 residues. DNA of the CDR3: TGTGCCAGCGGAGACGGTACAGTATGTCAGTACTTC. This sequence encodes CASGDGTVCQYF.

The rearrangement joins TRBV5-5 to TRBJ2-3; D remains unclear. V was pared by 0 bases and J by 1 base, with 3 bases between. Germline loops: CDR1 SGHKS, CDR2 YYEKEE (reference sequence). This CDR3 has 13 residues. CDR3 loop: CASSLAGTDTQYF. Written as DNA, the CDR3 is TGTGCCAGCAGCTTGGCCGGCACAGATACGCAGTATTTT.

This chain joins TRBV28 and TRBJ1-4; D is unclear. The V end was cut by 3 bases, the J end by 0 bases, with 5 bases between. Germline V gene data show CDR1 as MDHEN and CDR2 as SYDVKM. The CDR3 loop spans 14 amino acids. DNA of the CDR3: TGTGCCAGCAGTTTTACAGCAACTAATGAAAAACTGTTTTTT. Its protein is CASSFTATNEKLFF.

The chain joins TRBV6-5 to TRBJ1-1; D is unclear. CDR1 and CDR2 (germline): MNHEY, SVGAGI. V shed 0 bases and J shed 0 bases, with 2 bases lying between them. The CDR3 extends over 13 amino acids. The chain's CDR3 is CASSYSLNTEAFF. CDR3 sequence (DNA): TGTGCCAGCAGTTACTCGCTGAACACTGAAGCTTTCTTT.